This note documents a single TCR beta chain sequence. These data originate in a study of glioma-infiltrating T cells after dendritic cell vaccination. Study-wide context: Patients had newly diagnosed or recurrent glioblastoma and received dendritic cell vaccines.

The time point here: after dendritic cell vaccination, including at tumor progression/relapse. The germline V gene has CDR1 MNHEY and CDR2 SVGAGI. With 6 bases removed from V and 3 bases from J, the gap between germline ends came to 12 bases. This CDR3 is 14 amino acids long. Generated by immunoSEQ multiplex PCR, the TCRdb table keeps only in-frame clones and is missing some. The data show around 90,000 clones, 75% to 85% seen once. Sequencing used blood, obtained after dendritic cell vaccination. The J gene is TRBJ1-5, the V gene TRBV6-5, with D maybe TRBD1 (5 bases). The TCR sequence derives from a human donor with glioblastoma. The CDR3 spells CASSRDSDNQPQHF. The CDR3 DNA reads as TGTGCCAGCAGCAGGGACTCAGACAATCAGCCCCAGCATTTT.